Each of the 2 T cell receptor beta chains below was sequenced from the same sample in a study of blood T cell repertoires in COVID-19. Profiled with immunoSEQ multiplex PCR; TCRdb holds only in-frame clones, not every one. Here the sample spans 60,000 or so clones, roughly four fifths being singletons. Material: peripheral blood. The receptor source for this set is a man older than 75 with acute or convalescent COVID-19.

The rearrangement links TRBV19 to TRBJ1-6, with a possible D match to TRBD1 (5 bases). Germline assignment: CDR1 LNHDA and CDR2 SQIVND (reference sequence). V dropped 3 bases and J dropped 9 bases, with 12 bases sitting between them. The CDR3 totals 14 residues. In DNA, the CDR3 is TGTGCCAGTAGTATTGGGCAGGGTGGTTCACCCCTCCACTTT. Translated, it gives CASSIGQGGSPLHF.

The CDR3 nucleotides are TGTGCCAGTAGTATCTCGGCAGGTTATTATAATTCACCCCTCCACTTT. This encodes CASSISAGYYNSPLHF. The rearrangement joins TRBV19 to TRBJ1-6, with D uncertain. Trimming left V 3 bases short and J 4 bases short, with 13 bases between. Germline CDR1 and CDR2: LNHDA and SQIVND (reference sequence). The CDR3 consists of 16 residues.